One and the same sample provided the 10 T cell receptor beta chains below, sequenced in a study of T cell responses to AZD1222 COVID-19 vaccine. This table comes from immunoSEQ multiplex PCR, and its TCRdb copy is limited to in-frame clones, with some not included. The table lists 55,000 to 60,000 clones, approximately 89% of them singletons. Sequencing used peripheral blood, obtained on day 0 of MenACWY control vaccination. The receptors originated from an adult in good health.

V gene TRBV6-5 combines with J gene TRBJ1-1; tentative D call: TRBD1 (6 bases). Germline V lookup: CDR1 MNHEY, CDR2 SVGAGI. CDR3 length: 14 amino acids. Trimming left V 5 bases short and J 1 base short, with 11 bases between. The CDR3 spells CASSTLDRNTEAFF. The CDR3 DNA follows: TGTGCCAGCAGTACACTGGACAGGAACACTGAAGCTTTCTTT.

V is TRBV6-6 and J is TRBJ2-2; no clear D gene. Trimming left V 0 bases short and J 3 bases short, with 8 bases between. Germline-derived CDR1 and CDR2 are MNHNY and SVGAGI (reference sequence). This CDR3 is 15 amino acids long. CDR3 in amino acids: CASSYSRGDTGELFF. CDR3 nucleotides: TGTGCCAGCAGTTACTCTAGAGGTGACACCGGGGAGCTGTTTTTT.

V gene TRBV6-2 or TRBV6-3 combines with J gene TRBJ2-7; the match to TRBD1 covers 9 bases. The ends lost 2 bases at V and 7 bases at J; junction bases unmatched: 12. Germline CDR1 and CDR2: MNHEY and SVGEGT. The CDR3 extends over 16 amino acids. CDR3 protein: CASSYNPGQGMREQYF. As DNA, the CDR3 is TGTGCCAGCAGTTACAATCCGGGACAGGGAATGAGGGAGCAGTACTTC.

In this sample, this clone turned up a few times. This chain joins TRBV2 and TRBJ1-5; 8 bases map to TRBD1. Trimming cost V 6 bases and J 9 bases; bases outside gene matches: 10. CDR3 length: 14 amino acids. CDR1 SNHLY and CDR2 FYNNEI come from the germline V gene. CDR3 sequence: CASRAGQGLRPQHF. Here the CDR3 DNA reads TGTGCCAGCAGGGCAGGACAGGGCTTGAGGCCCCAGCATTTT.

A single count supports this clone. This sequence joins TRBV28 and TRBJ1-2, with 9 bases identical to TRBD1. Looked up from germline, CDR1 is MDHEN and CDR2 is SYDVKM. V dropped 5 bases and J dropped 7; count of bases not matched to a gene: 5. The CDR3 contains 13 residues. The CDR3 is CASSVQGAGGYTF. CDR3 DNA: TGTGCCAGCAGTGTACAGGGGGCGGGTGGCTACACCTTC.

This rearrangement joins TRBV19 to TRBJ1-1; no firm D call. Germline lookup yields CDR1 LNHDA and CDR2 SQIVND (reference sequence). CDR3 length: 12 residues. V lost 5 bases and J 8 bases, leaving 12 bases between the germline ends. The CDR3 bases are TGTGCCAGTAGTCCCCGGAGGAGGGAAGCTTTCTTT. This gives the protein CASSPRRREAFF.

The V call is TRBV6-5, the J call TRBJ2-7, with 10 bases matching TRBD1. The CDR3 is 15 amino acids. CDR1 and CDR2 (germline): MNHEY, SVGAGI. After removal of 5 bases from V and 6 bases from J, the junction contained 10 bases not matched to a gene. The CDR3 DNA follows: TGTGCCAGCAGTCTGGGCGGGACAGGGGCCCTCGAGCAGTACTTC. This gives the protein CASSLGGTGALEQYF.

The gene calls are TRBV12-3 or TRBV12-4 and TRBJ1-3; unclear D gene. V was pared by 3 bases and J by 9 bases, with 9 bases between. The CDR3 totals 12 residues. The CDR3 coding sequence is TGTGCCAGCAGTTTTGGGCCCGGCACCATATATTTT. It codes for CASSFGPGTIYF.

The chain carries TRBV18 and TRBJ2-7, with D hard to call. The CDR3 covers 15 residues. Germline V CDR1 and CDR2: KGHSH, LQKENI. Trimming cost V 1 base and J 1 base, with 11 bases left between them. For the CDR3, the DNA is TGTGCCAGCTCACCACAACGAGCCCTTTCCTACGAGCAGTACTTC. This sequence encodes CASSPQRALSYEQYF.

The chain recombines TRBV5-5 with TRBJ1-6, with a weak D call TRBD1 (5 bases). V lost 2 bases and J lost 7, with 7 bases in between. The CDR3 length is 13 residues. Germline CDR1 is SGHKS and CDR2 is YYEKEE (reference sequence). CDR3 in amino acids: CASSFGTNSPLHF. The CDR3 DNA sequence: TGTGCCAGCAGCTTCGGGACCAATTCACCCCTCCACTTT. Full variable domain (outside the CDR3, taken from reference TRBV5-5 and TRBJ1-6): DAGVTQSPTHLIKTRGQQVTLRCSPISGHKSVSWYQQVLGQGPQFIFQYYEKEERGRGNFPDRFSARQFPNYSSELNVNALLLGDSALYLCASSFGTNSPLHFGNGTRLTVT.